This T cell receptor beta chain derives from a study of blood T cells in healthy people across ages. General observations from the study: Donor CMV infection status was unknown, possibly confounding age-related changes in expanded clonotypes. Estimated diversity that came from one million T cells was considered an underestimate.

The use of a sample-barcoded 5' primer and a J-beta primer mix characterized a second PCR of about 7 to 12 cycles. TCRdb redid the calling of the 5' RACE reads with MiXCR, one entry per CDR3 protein. The sample holds 980,000 or so distinct CDR3 sequences; roughly 50% are singletons and the top ten take around 15%. A word on this clonotype: As yet, its antigen is unknown.

The CDR3 extends over 14 amino acids. Germline CDR1 SGHRS, CDR2 YFSETQ. V was clipped by 3 bases and J by 11 bases, with 15 bases between them. The sequencing input was blood. The chain joins TRBV5-1 to TRBJ1-6; possibly TRBD1 for D (5 bases). This TCR was sampled from a young man in good health. Here the CDR3 reads CASSYGGEGTPLHF. The CDR3 DNA reads TGCGCCAGCAGCTACGGGGGGGAAGGGACACCCCTCCACTTT.